Below, 20 T cell receptor beta chains from the same sample are listed, as sequenced in a study of CD8+ T cells in alopecia areata. Reverse transcribed after extraction, RNA yielded cDNA as the sequencing template. TCRdb's copy holds only in-frame clones and misses some; the assay was immunoSEQ multiplex PCR. The sample lists under 250,000 clones; approximately 72% were seen once. Treatment meaning: oral pan-JAK inhibitor, 5-10 mg twice daily. Sequences were derived from CD4+ T cells sorted from blood, sampled between weeks 43 and 45, from a patient treated with tofacitinib. These receptors all come from a human donor with alopecia areata.

The gene calls are TRBV25-1 and TRBJ2-1; 8 bases agree with TRBD2. The J segment lost 10 bases and the V segment lost 5 bases, leaving 13 bases of the junction unmatched. This CDR3 comprises 15 residues. Germline CDR1 reads MGHDK; CDR2 reads SYGVNS. The DNA for the CDR3 is TGTGCCAGCAGTAGGGGCGGGGGGCCATTGAGAGAGCAGTTCTTC. Encoded protein: CASSRGGGPLREQFF.

The rearrangement links TRBV29-1 to TRBJ1-2; a possible D gene is TRBD1 (6 bases). The V gene lost 6 bases and the J gene lost 3 bases, with 17 bases spanning the gap. Germline V gene lookup returns CDR1 SQVTM and CDR2 ANQGSEA. The CDR3 is 14 amino acids. CDR3 in amino acids: CSVGGAGRDYGYTF. The CDR3 coding sequence is TGCAGCGTGGGGGGCGCGGGGCGGGACTATGGCTACACCTTC.

The chain couples TRBV25-1 to TRBJ2-5; tentative D call: TRBD2 (6 bases). This CDR3 has 15 amino acids. CDR1 is MGHDK, CDR2 SYGVNS, per germline. Trimming took 4 bases from V and 1 from J, leaving 13 bases between them. CDR3 DNA: TGTGCCAGCAGTGCCTCCGGGACTGTCCAAGAGACCCAGTACTTC. Translation: CASSASGTVQETQYF.

This clone was seen once. The J gene is TRBJ1-1, the V gene TRBV30; D gene unclear. The V and J ends lost 3 bases and 4 bases respectively, with 15 bases between them. CDR3 length: 14 amino acids. Germline CDR1 is GTSNPN and CDR2 is SVGIG (reference sequence). CDR3 DNA: TGTGCCTGGAGCCTACTCGGGAGTTCCACTGAAGCTTTCTTT. This gives the protein CAWSLLGSSTEAFF.

V and J are TRBV5-1 and TRBJ1-2; no definite D call. The germline CDR1 and CDR2 sequences are SGHRS and YFSETQ. The germline V and J ends were trimmed by 0 bases and 2 bases, with 8 bases remaining between them. This CDR3 has 14 residues. Here the CDR3 DNA reads TGCGCCAGCAGCTTGGATGAAGGGAACTATGGCTACACCTTC. Translated, it gives CASSLDEGNYGYTF.

This rearrangement joins TRBV7-2 to TRBJ2-7, with 10 nucleotides matching TRBD1. V was pared by 8 bases and J by 6 bases, with 7 bases of the junction left unmatched. Germline V gene sequence: CDR1 SGHTA, CDR2 FQGNSA. The CDR3 is made up of 13 amino acids. The CDR3 region is CASGGTGVSEQYF. In DNA, the CDR3 is TGTGCCAGCGGGGGGACAGGGGTATCCGAGCAGTACTTC.

The V and J genes are TRBV29-1 and TRBJ1-1; D remains ambiguous. Trimming left V 6 bases short and J 4 bases short, with 15 bases between. Germline CDR1 is SQVTM and CDR2 is ANQGSEA. The CDR3 is 13 residues long. The CDR3 protein is CSVTQKLGTEAFF. The CDR3 bases are TGCAGCGTAACTCAGAAGCTTGGCACTGAAGCTTTCTTT. The full variable domain, completed using reference TRBV29-1 and TRBJ1-1, is SAVISQKPSRDICQRGTSLTIQCQVDSQVTMMFWYRQQPGQSLTLIATANQGSEATYESGFVIDKFPISRPNLTFSTLTVSNMSPEDSSIYLCSVTQKLGTEAFFGQGTRLTVV.

A note on this clone: The limits of the CDR3 on the DNA are not certain, so only TCRdb's listed CDR3 is given. The chain is built from TRBV13 and TRBJ1-5. The CDR3 is made up of 16 amino acids, end residues included. Germline V CDR1 and CDR2: PRHDT, FYEKMQ (reference sequence). The CDR3 is CASSSSLEVGNQPQHF.

As DNA, the CDR3 is TGCGCCAGCTCCTGGGGGCGGAGCACTGAAGCTTTCTTT. Encoded protein: CASSWGRSTEAFF. The chain uses TRBV4-3 and TRBJ1-1; the D gene is possibly TRBD1 (6 bases). The CDR3 totals 13 residues. CDR1 LGHNA and CDR2 YSLEER come from the germline V gene. Trimming took 8 bases from V and 4 from J, leaving 14 bases between them.

The V and J genes are TRBV7-3 and TRBJ2-3, with D possibly being TRBD2 (5 bases). Per germline, CDR1 SGHTA and CDR2 FQGTGA. V was shortened by 5 bases and J by 1 base, with 10 bases between the two germline ends. The length of the CDR3 is 14 residues. CDR3 residues: CASSREGGTDTQYF. The CDR3 DNA follows: TGTGCCAGCAGCCGCGAGGGTGGCACAGATACGCAGTATTTT.

This clone was counted ten times or more. This sequence joins TRBV19 and TRBJ1-2, with 11 bases matching TRBD1. The V segment lost 5 bases and the J segment 4 bases; nucleotides outside the gene matches: 12. This CDR3 has 17 residues. Germline values: CDR1 LNHDA, CDR2 SQIVND (reference sequence). CDR3 amino acids: CASSLPGQGANIYGYTF. The CDR3 DNA reads TGTGCCAGTAGTCTACCAGGACAGGGGGCGAACATCTATGGCTACACCTTC.

Remarks on this clone: At the DNA level, this CDR3 is encoded by other sequences in the same sample as well. The chain couples TRBV11-2 to TRBJ2-7; D possibly corresponds to TRBD1 (6 bases). CDR3 size: 14 residues. Trimming removed 1 base from V and 3 bases from J, with 10 bases in between. CDR1 SGHAT and CDR2 FQNNGV come from the germline V gene. The CDR3 protein is CASSLGIQGYEQYF. The CDR3 nucleotides read TGTGCCAGCAGCTTAGGAATACAGGGCTACGAGCAGTACTTC.

CDR3 amino acids: CASSKQGARDYGYTF. The CDR3 region has the DNA TGTGCCAGCAGCAAACAGGGGGCTCGGGACTATGGCTACACCTTC. J is TRBJ1-2 and V is TRBV6-6; 9 bases fit TRBD1. Germline V CDR1 and CDR2: MNHNY, SVGAGI (reference sequence). With V trimmed by 6 bases and J by 3 bases, 8 bases remained unmatched. The CDR3 length is 15 residues.

The CDR3, as DNA: TGCAGCGTGGATCAATTTGGGGCCCAGTACTTC. Protein: CSVDQFGAQYF. The chain couples TRBV29-1 to TRBJ2-5; D call uncertain. Trimming removed 6 bases at V and 9 bases at J, with 14 bases between. From germline, CDR1 is SQVTM and CDR2 ANQGSEA. The CDR3 totals 11 residues. Full variable domain (rest looked up from reference TRBV29-1 and TRBJ2-5): SAVISQKPSRDICQRGTSLTIQCQVDSQVTMMFWYRQQPGQSLTLIATANQGSEATYESGFVIDKFPISRPNLTFSTLTVSNMSPEDSSIYLCSVDQFGAQYFGPGTRLLVL.

The V and J genes are TRBV7-2 and TRBJ2-7; TRBD2 aligns across 7 bases. Germline values: CDR1 SGHTA, CDR2 FQGNSA. The V gene end was trimmed by 5 bases and the J gene end by 0 bases; junction bases not matched to a gene: 7. This CDR3 has 15 residues. This chain's CDR3 is CASSPIGGSSYEQYF. In DNA, the CDR3 is TGTGCCAGCAGCCCGATTGGCGGGAGCTCCTACGAGCAGTACTTC.

This clone was counted a few times. The chain recombines TRBV10-3 with TRBJ2-3, with D perhaps TRBD2 (5 bases). The CDR3 length is 13 residues. Trimming cost V 2 bases and J 8 bases, with 11 bases left between them. Germline V gene data show CDR1 as ENHRY and CDR2 as SYGVKD. CDR3 loop: CAISEDGRLTQYF. In DNA, the CDR3 is TGTGCCATCAGTGAGGATGGGAGACTTACGCAGTATTTT.

This clone was picked up a small number of times. The V gene is TRBV19, the J gene TRBJ1-2; D gene uncertain. Per the germline V gene, CDR1 is LNHDA and CDR2 is SQIVND (reference sequence). Trimming pared 6 bases from V and 5 bases from J, leaving 16 bases between. The CDR3 consists of 14 residues. In DNA, the CDR3 is TGTGCCAGTAGCAGGACGGGATCTCCATATGGCTACACCTTC. It encodes CASSRTGSPYGYTF.

The rearrangement links TRBV29-1 to TRBJ1-1; D gene uncertain. Germline V gene sequence: CDR1 SQVTM, CDR2 ANQGSEA. CDR3 length: 13 residues. The V and J ends lost 0 bases and 1 base respectively, with 6 bases between them. CDR3 sequence reads: CSVEDRPNTEAFF. CDR3 DNA sequence: TGCAGCGTTGAAGACAGACCGAACACTGAAGCTTTCTTT.

The V call is TRBV29-1, the J call TRBJ1-1, with D unclear. V was shortened by 2 bases and J by 5 bases, with 6 bases between the two germline ends. Germline V CDR1 and CDR2: SQVTM, ANQGSEA. The CDR3 runs to 11 residues. CDR3: CSVEKLTEAFF. Here the CDR3 DNA reads TGCAGCGTTGAAAAACTAACTGAAGCTTTCTTT.

The V and J genes are TRBV29-1 and TRBJ2-2; D possibly corresponds to TRBD1 (6 bases). In germline, CDR1 is SQVTM, CDR2 ANQGSEA. This CDR3 is 14 amino acids long. The V end lost 8 bases, the J end lost 0 bases, and 13 bases lay between the germline ends. CDR3 region: CSTTGQTNTGELFF. The CDR3 nucleotides are TGCAGCACCACAGGACAGACGAACACCGGGGAGCTGTTTTTT.